The 16 T cell receptor beta chains in this list originate from one sample, sequenced in a study of blood T cell repertoires in COVID-19 (dated by TCRdb to 2018 to 2020). The library was generated by the immunoSEQ multiplex PCR assay. The clones in this table, taken by TCRdb from immuneACCESS, are in-frame only. Not every clone is retained; where verified, under half of the shortfall comes from an unresolved V gene, and the cause of the rest is unknown. The sample table lists fewer than 250,000 clones, 84% of them with a count of one. The ten largest clones take up around 3.1% of the sample. Sequencing used PBMCs or T cells enriched from blood (not recorded which). These receptors originate from a woman under 40 who had been exposed to COVID-19.

The chain has TRBV4-2 and TRBJ1-4; D gene uncertain. This CDR3 region has 14 residues. Deletions cut 5 bases from V and 3 bases from J, with 10 bases between. Looked up from germline, CDR1 is LGHNA and CDR2 is YNFKEQ. In nucleotides, the CDR3 is TGTGCCAGCAGCTCCGCCAGCGCTAATGAAAAACTGTTTTTT. Protein sequence: CASSSASANEKLFF.

The V and J genes are TRBV30 and TRBJ1-1; 9 bases are a match to TRBD1. V lost 6 bases, J lost 7 bases, and 12 bases stayed unmatched. The CDR3 totals 14 residues. The germline V gene encodes CDR1 GTSNPN and CDR2 SVGIG (reference sequence). The CDR3 reads CACKINRGPVEAFF. The CDR3 bases are TGTGCCTGTAAAATTAACAGGGGGCCGGTTGAAGCTTTCTTT.

This clone appeared once. The chain employs TRBV18 and TRBJ1-5; 7 bases fit TRBD1. With V trimmed by 4 bases and J by 6 bases, 6 bases remained unmatched. CDR3 length equals 14 residues. Germline V gene sequence: CDR1 KGHSH, CDR2 LQKENI. CDR3 loop: CASSLGQSVQPQHF. The CDR3 DNA follows: TGTGCCAGCTCACTGGGACAGTCGGTTCAGCCCCAGCATTTT. The whole variable domain, filled in from reference TRBV18 and TRBJ1-5, reads NAGVMQNPRHLVRRRGQEARLRCSPMKGHSHVYWYRQLPEEGLKFMVYLQKENIIDESGMPKERFSAEFPKEGPSILRIQQVVRGDSAAYFCASSLGQSVQPQHFGDGTRLSIL.

This chain joins TRBV4-1 and TRBJ2-3, with TRBD2 identical over 8 bases. The germline gives CDR1 MGHRA, CDR2 YSYEKL. Trimming cost V 8 bases and J 6 bases; bases outside gene matches: 7. The CDR3 contains 13 residues. The CDR3 region has the DNA TGCGCCAGCGGGCGGACTAGCTGGGATACGCAGTATTTT. This codes for CASGRTSWDTQYF.

This clone is a singleton in its sample. The chain employs TRBV7-9 and TRBJ2-2, with D tentatively TRBD1 or TRBD2 (5 bases each). In germline, CDR1 is SEHNR, CDR2 FQNEAQ (reference sequence). The CDR3 is 15 residues long. Deletions cut 5 bases from V and 5 bases from J, with 15 bases between. The CDR3 reads CASSRDAGGTGELFF. The CDR3 DNA is TGTGCCAGCAGCAGGGACGCCGGAGGTACCGGGGAGCTGTTTTTT.

This sequence joins TRBV13 and TRBJ1-1; 10 positions agree with TRBD1. Trimming removed 4 bases from V and 12 bases from J; junction bases left unmatched: 5. The CDR3 contains 12 residues. Germline CDR1 is PRHDT and CDR2 is FYEKMQ (reference sequence). The DNA of the CDR3 is TGTGCCAGCAGCTGGGGACAGGGGCGAACTTTCTTT. Translated, it gives CASSWGQGRTFF.

The V gene is TRBV4-3, the J gene TRBJ1-1, with 7 bases lining up with TRBD1. Germline CDR1 and CDR2: LGHNA and YSLEER. V gave up 3 bases and J gave up 7 bases; unmatched junction bases: 8. The CDR3 extends over 14 amino acids. This CDR3 is CASSHDIGTDEAFF. The CDR3 DNA reads TGCGCCAGCAGCCATGATATCGGGACAGATGAAGCTTTCTTT.

This rearrangement joins TRBV9 to TRBJ2-1; possible D gene TRBD1, 6 bases. This CDR3 has 13 residues. Trimming took 2 bases from V and 9 from J, leaving 12 bases between them. Germline loops: CDR1 SGDLS, CDR2 YYNGEE. As DNA, the CDR3 is TGTGCCAGCAGCGTCCCAGGGGTAAGTGAGCAGTTCTTC. This encodes CASSVPGVSEQFF.

The rearrangement joins TRBV23-1 to TRBJ1-2, with 7 bases that match TRBD1. TRBV23-1 is known as an ORF, though its function is uncertain. The CDR3 runs to 15 residues. J was trimmed by 6 bases and V by 2 bases; bases with no gene match: 9. In nucleotides, the CDR3 is TGCGCCAGCAGTCAAAAGGGGGCGCAGAGGAATGGCTACACCTTC. This translates into CASSQKGAQRNGYTF.

The chain carries TRBV5-1 and TRBJ2-7, with 8 nucleotides matching TRBD2. This CDR3 contains 14 residues. Germline V CDR1 and CDR2: SGHRS, YFSETQ. V dropped 0 bases and J dropped 2; count of bases not matched to a gene: 1. The CDR3 sequence: CASSLASGPYEQYF. The CDR3 nucleotides are TGCGCCAGCAGCTTGGCTAGCGGGCCCTACGAGCAGTACTTC.

V usage is TRBV9 and J usage is TRBJ2-7, with 11 bases that match TRBD2. CDR1 and CDR2 from the germline V gene are SGDLS and YYNGEE. The ends lost 4 bases at V and 1 base at J; junction bases unmatched: 4. This CDR3 contains 15 residues. The CDR3 region has the DNA TGTGCCAGCAGCACGACTAGCGGGGCGTCCTACGAGCAGTACTTC. Protein sequence: CASSTTSGASYEQYF.

The chain uses TRBV7-8 and TRBJ1-5, with TRBD1 as a possible D gene (6 bases). The germline V gene encodes CDR1 SGHVS and CDR2 FQNEAQ. V lost 1 base to trimming and J lost 5 bases, with 15 bases between them. The CDR3 length is 16 residues. DNA of the CDR3: TGTGCCAGCAGCTTAGTCGGGGGGCTGATGTATCAGCCCCAGCATTTT. Its protein is CASSLVGGLMYQPQHF.

The chain recombines TRBV6-5 with TRBJ1-2, with a possible D match to TRBD1 (5 bases). The CDR3 covers 13 residues. The germline CDR1 and CDR2 sequences are MNHEY and SVGAGI. V gave up 5 bases and J gave up 5 bases, with 12 bases separating them. CDR3 DNA: TGTGCCAGCAGTCGAGCGGGGCTTTATGGCTACACCTTC. Its protein is CASSRAGLYGYTF.

The chain links TRBV18 to TRBJ2-7; D perhaps matches TRBD1 (6 bases). Germline V gene lookup returns CDR1 KGHSH and CDR2 LQKENI. The CDR3 contains 14 residues. Trimming left V 2 bases short and J 2 bases short, with 10 bases between. As DNA, the CDR3 is TGTGCCAGCTCACCAGGGGGCCCCACCTACGAGCAGTACTTC. This translates into CASSPGGPTYEQYF.

This chain connects TRBV6-2 or TRBV6-3 to TRBJ2-7, with TRBD2 as a possible D gene (6 bases). The CDR3 consists of 17 residues. Germline-derived CDR1 and CDR2 are MNHEY and SVGEGT. V dropped 4 bases and J dropped 5 bases, with 24 bases sitting between them. The CDR3 loop reads CASSSELEGEDRDEQYF. The CDR3 region has the DNA TGTGCCAGCAGTTCGGAGTTGGAGGGAGAGGATCGGGACGAGCAGTACTTC.

The V gene is TRBV15, the J gene TRBJ2-5; no definite D call. Germline-derived CDR1 and CDR2 are LNHNV and YYDKDF (reference sequence). The CDR3 loop spans 12 amino acids. The V gene lost 0 bases and the J gene lost 4 bases, with 3 bases spanning the gap. CDR3 DNA sequence: TGTGCCACCAGCAGAGACCTAGAGACCCAGTACTTC. The encoded protein is CATSRDLETQYF.